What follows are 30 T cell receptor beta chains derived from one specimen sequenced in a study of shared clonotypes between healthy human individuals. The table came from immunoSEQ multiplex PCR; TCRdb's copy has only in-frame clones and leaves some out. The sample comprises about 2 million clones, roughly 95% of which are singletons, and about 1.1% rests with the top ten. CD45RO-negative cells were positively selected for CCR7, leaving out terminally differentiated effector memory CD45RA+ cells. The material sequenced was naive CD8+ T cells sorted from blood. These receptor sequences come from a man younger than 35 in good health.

This CDR3 reads CASRGTGATYEQYF. Written as DNA, the CDR3 is TGTGCCAGCCGAGGGACAGGGGCTACCTACGAGCAGTACTTC. This rearrangement joins TRBV7-9 to TRBJ2-7, with 10 nucleotides matching TRBD1. CDR1 SEHNR and CDR2 FQNEAQ come from the germline V gene (reference sequence). The CDR3 sequence is 14 residues long. Unmatched junction bases numbered 6, after V lost 8 bases and J lost 2 bases. Supplemented by reference TRBV7-9 and TRBJ2-7, the full variable domain reads DTGVSQNPRHKITKRGQNVTFRCDPISEHNRLYWYRQTLGQGPEFLTYFQNEAQLEKSRLLSDRFSAERPKGSFSTLEIQRTEQGDSAMYLCASRGTGATYEQYFGPGTRLTVT.

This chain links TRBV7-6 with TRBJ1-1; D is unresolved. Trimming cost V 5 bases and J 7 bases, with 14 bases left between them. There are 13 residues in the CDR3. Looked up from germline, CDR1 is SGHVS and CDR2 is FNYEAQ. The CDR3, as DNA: TGTGCCAGCAGCCCGCAAGCTGCGGGTGAAGCTTTCTTT. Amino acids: CASSPQAAGEAFF.

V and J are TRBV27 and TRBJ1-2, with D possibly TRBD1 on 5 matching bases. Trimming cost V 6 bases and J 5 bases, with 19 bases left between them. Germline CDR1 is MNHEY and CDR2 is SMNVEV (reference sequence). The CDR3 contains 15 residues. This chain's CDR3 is CASSPPPGLGYGYTF. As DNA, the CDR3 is TGTGCCAGCAGCCCCCCCCCGGGGCTGGGGTATGGCTACACCTTC.

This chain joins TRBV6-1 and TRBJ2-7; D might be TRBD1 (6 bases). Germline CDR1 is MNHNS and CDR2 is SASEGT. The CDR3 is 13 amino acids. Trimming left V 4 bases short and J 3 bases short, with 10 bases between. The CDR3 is CASSAPGHYEQYF. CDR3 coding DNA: TGTGCCAGCAGTGCCCCGGGACACTACGAGCAGTACTTC.

The CDR3 nucleotides are TGCGCCAGCAGCTTGAGGGGGCAGATGAACACTGAAGCTTTCTTT. Translation: CASSLRGQMNTEAFF. The chain joins TRBV5-1 to TRBJ1-1; 7 nucleotides agree with TRBD1. In germline, CDR1 is SGHRS, CDR2 YFSETQ. J was trimmed by 0 bases and V by 1 base; bases with no gene match: 3. The CDR3 contains 15 residues.

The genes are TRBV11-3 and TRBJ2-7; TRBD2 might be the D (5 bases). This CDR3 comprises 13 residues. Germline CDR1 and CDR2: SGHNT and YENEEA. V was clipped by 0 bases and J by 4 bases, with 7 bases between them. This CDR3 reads CASSLERGYEQYF. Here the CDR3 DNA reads TGTGCCAGCAGCTTAGAACGGGGTTACGAGCAGTACTTC.

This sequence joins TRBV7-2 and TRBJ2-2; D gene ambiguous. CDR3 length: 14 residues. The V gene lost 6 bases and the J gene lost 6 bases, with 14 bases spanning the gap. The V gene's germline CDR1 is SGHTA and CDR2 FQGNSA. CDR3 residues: CASRPDPLPGELFF. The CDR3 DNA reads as TGTGCCAGCAGACCGGACCCGTTGCCCGGGGAGCTGTTTTTT.

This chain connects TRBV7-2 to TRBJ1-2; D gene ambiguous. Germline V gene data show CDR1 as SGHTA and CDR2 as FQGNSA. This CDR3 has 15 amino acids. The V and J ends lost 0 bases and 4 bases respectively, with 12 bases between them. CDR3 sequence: CASSLARRRTYGYTF. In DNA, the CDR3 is TGTGCCAGCAGCTTAGCCAGACGGCGAACCTATGGCTACACCTTC.

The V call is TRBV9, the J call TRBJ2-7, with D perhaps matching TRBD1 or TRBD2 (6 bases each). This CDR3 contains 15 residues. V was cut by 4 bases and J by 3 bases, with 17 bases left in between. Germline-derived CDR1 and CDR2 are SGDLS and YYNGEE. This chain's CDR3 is CASSPLEGGIYEQYF. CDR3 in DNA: TGTGCCAGCAGCCCGTTGGAGGGGGGCATCTACGAGCAGTACTTC.

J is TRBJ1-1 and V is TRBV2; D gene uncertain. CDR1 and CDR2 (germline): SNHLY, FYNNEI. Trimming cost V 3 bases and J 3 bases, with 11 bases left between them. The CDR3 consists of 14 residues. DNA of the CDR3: TGTGCCAGCAGTGATACGATTGGGGACACTGAAGCTTTCTTT. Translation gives CASSDTIGDTEAFF.

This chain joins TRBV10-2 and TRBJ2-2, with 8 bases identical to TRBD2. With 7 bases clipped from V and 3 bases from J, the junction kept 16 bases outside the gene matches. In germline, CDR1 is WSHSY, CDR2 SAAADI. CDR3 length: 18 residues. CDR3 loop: CASINGGAAGVDTGELFF. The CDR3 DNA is TGCGCCAGCATCAACGGCGGAGCAGCGGGAGTCGACACCGGGGAGCTGTTTTTT.

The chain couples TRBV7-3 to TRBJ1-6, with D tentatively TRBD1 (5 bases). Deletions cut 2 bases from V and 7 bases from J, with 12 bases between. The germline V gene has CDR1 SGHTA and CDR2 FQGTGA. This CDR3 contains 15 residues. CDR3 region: CASSLLGGYNSPLHF. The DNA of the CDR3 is TGTGCCAGCAGCTTATTGGGGGGGTACAATTCACCCCTCCACTTT.

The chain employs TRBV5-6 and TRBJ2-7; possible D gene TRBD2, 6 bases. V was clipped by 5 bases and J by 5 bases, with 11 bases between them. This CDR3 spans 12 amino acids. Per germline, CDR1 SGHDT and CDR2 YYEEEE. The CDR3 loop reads CASRTSGDEQYF. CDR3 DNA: TGTGCCAGCAGAACATCGGGGGACGAGCAGTACTTC.

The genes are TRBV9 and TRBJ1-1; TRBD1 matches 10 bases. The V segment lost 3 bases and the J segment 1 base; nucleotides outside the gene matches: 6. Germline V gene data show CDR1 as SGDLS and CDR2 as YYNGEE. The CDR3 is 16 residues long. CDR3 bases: TGTGCCAGCAGCGCCCCGGACAGGGGGGGGAACACTGAAGCTTTCTTT. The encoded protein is CASSAPDRGGNTEAFF.

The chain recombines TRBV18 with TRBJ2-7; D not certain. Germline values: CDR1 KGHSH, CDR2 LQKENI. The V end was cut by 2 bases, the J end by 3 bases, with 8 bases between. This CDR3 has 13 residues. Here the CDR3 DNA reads TGTGCCAGCTCACCAGGCAGATACTACGAGCAGTACTTC. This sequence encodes CASSPGRYYEQYF.

The CDR3 sequence: CASSFNGDGNTIYF. The CDR3 nucleotides read TGTGCCAGCAGCTTTAATGGAGATGGAAACACCATATATTTT. This chain connects TRBV7-8 to TRBJ1-3; D unclear. Per germline, CDR1 SGHVS and CDR2 FQNEAQ. The CDR3 has 14 amino acids. Trimming cost V 3 bases and J 3 bases, with 9 bases left between them.

The CDR3 nucleotides are TGTGCCAGCAGCTCTCGGGACGGACCCTACGAGCAGTACTTC. Amino acids: CASSSRDGPYEQYF. V is TRBV7-9 and J is TRBJ2-7, with D tentatively TRBD1 or TRBD2 (5 bases each). CDR3 size: 14 residues. Trimming took off 4 bases at V and 2 bases at J, with 12 bases between the two ends. Germline loops: CDR1 SEHNR, CDR2 FQNEAQ (reference sequence).

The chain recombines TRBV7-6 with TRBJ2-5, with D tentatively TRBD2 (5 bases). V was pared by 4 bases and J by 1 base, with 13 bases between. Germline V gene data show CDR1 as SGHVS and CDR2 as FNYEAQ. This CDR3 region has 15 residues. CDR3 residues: CASSWIRGVQETQYF. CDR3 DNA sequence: TGTGCCAGCAGCTGGATTCGGGGAGTCCAAGAGACCCAGTACTTC.

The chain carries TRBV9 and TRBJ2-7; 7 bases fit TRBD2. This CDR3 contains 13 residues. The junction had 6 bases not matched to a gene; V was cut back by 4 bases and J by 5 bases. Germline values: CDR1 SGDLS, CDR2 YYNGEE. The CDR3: CASSQWGGNEQYF. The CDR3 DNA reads TGTGCCAGCAGCCAGTGGGGAGGGAACGAGCAGTACTTC.

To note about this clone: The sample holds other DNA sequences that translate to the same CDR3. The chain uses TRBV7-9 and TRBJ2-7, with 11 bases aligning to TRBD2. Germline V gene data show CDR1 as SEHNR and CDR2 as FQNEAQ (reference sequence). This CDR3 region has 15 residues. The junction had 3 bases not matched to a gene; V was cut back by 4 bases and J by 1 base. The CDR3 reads CASSSTSGISYEQYF. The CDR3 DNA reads TGTGCCAGCAGCTCGACTAGCGGGATTTCCTACGAGCAGTACTTC. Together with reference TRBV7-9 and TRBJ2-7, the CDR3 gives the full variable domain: DTGVSQNPRHKITKRGQNVTFRCDPISEHNRLYWYRQTLGQGPEFLTYFQNEAQLEKSRLLSDRFSAERPKGSFSTLEIQRTEQGDSAMYLCASSSTSGISYEQYFGPGTRLTVT.

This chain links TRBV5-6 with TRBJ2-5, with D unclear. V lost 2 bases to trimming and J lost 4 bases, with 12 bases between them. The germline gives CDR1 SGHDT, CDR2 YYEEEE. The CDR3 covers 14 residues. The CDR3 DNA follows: TGTGCCAGCAGCTTTTCAGGAAGGGTAGAGACCCAGTACTTC. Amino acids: CASSFSGRVETQYF.

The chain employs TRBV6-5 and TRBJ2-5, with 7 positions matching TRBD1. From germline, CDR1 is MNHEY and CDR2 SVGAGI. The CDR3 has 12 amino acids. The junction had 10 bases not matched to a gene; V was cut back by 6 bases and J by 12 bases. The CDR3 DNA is TGTGCCAGCAGCCCAGGGGGTGGGCTCGAGTACTTC. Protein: CASSPGGGLEYF.

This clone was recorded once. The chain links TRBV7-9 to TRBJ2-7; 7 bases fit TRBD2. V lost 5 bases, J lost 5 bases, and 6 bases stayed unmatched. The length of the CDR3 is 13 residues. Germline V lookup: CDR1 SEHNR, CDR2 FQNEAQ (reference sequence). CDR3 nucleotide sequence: TGTGCCAGCAGCCGCCCCCGGGAGGACGAGCAGTACTTC. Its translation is CASSRPREDEQYF.

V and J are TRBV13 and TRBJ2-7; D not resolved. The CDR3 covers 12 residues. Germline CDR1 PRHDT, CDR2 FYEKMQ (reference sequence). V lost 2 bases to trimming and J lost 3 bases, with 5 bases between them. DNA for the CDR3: TGTGCCAGCAGCTTACAAGACTACGAGCAGTACTTC. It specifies CASSLQDYEQYF.

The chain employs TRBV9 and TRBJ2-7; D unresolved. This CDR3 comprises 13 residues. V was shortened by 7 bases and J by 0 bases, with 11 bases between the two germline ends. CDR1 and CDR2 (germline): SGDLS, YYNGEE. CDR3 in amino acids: CASGSSGSYEQYF. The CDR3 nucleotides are TGTGCCAGCGGATCGTCAGGCTCCTACGAGCAGTACTTC.

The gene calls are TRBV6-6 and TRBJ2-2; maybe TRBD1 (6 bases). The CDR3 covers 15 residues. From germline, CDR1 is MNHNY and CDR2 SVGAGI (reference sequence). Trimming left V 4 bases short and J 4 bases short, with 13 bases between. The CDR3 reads CASSFYRESTGELFF. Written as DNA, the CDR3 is TGTGCCAGCAGTTTCTACAGGGAAAGCACCGGGGAGCTGTTTTTT.

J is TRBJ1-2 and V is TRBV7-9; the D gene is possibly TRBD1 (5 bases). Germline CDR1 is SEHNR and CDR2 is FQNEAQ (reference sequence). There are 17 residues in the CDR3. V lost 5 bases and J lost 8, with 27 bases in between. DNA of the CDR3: TGTGCCAGCAGCCGACAGAGCCTTAAATACGCTCTGGAGGGCTACACCTTC. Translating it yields CASSRQSLKYALEGYTF. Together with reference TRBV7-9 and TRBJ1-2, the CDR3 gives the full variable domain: DTGVSQNPRHKITKRGQNVTFRCDPISEHNRLYWYRQTLGQGPEFLTYFQNEAQLEKSRLLSDRFSAERPKGSFSTLEIQRTEQGDSAMYLCASSRQSLKYALEGYTFGSGTRLTVV.

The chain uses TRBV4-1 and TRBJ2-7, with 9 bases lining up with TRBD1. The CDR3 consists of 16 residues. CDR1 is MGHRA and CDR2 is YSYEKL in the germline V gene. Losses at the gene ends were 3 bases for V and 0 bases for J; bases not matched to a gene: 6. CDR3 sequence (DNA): TGCGCCAGCAGCCAGGGACAGGGCCTTTCCTCCTACGAGCAGTACTTC. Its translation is CASSQGQGLSSYEQYF.

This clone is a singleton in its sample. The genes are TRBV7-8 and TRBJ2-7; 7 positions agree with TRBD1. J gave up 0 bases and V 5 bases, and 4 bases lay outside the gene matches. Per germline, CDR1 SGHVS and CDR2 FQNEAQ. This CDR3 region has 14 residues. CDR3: CASSPRQGSYEQYF. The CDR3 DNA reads TGTGCCAGCAGCCCTAGACAGGGCTCCTACGAGCAGTACTTC.

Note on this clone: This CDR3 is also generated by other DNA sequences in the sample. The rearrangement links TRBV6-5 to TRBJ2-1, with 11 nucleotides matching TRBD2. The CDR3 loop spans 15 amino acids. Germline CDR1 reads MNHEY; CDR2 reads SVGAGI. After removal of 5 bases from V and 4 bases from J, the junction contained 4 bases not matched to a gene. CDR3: CASSPLAGGYNEQFF. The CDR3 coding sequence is TGTGCCAGCAGTCCCTTAGCGGGAGGGTACAATGAGCAGTTCTTC.